Below are 30 T cell receptor beta chains sequenced from a single sample in a study of T cell clonotyping in hematopoietic cell transplantation. Stated time point: recipient sample about 28 days before transplant, after cytoreduction. Profiled with immunoSEQ multiplex PCR; TCRdb holds only in-frame clones, not every one. Of 5,400 or so clones detected, approximately 30% appear once; the ten largest clones hold about a sixth. The source was peripheral blood mononuclear cells, collected before stem cell transplant. Receptors originate from a middle-aged man with myelofibrosis. Some clones in this sample may be carry-over from other donors' samples.

This clone was picked up a small number of times. This chain joins TRBV28 and TRBJ1-6; no firm D call. Trimming pared 2 bases from V and 9 bases from J, leaving 5 bases between. This CDR3 spans 12 amino acids. CDR1 MDHEN and CDR2 SYDVKM come from the germline V gene. The CDR3 coding sequence is TGTGCCAGCAGTTTAACCGGTTCACCCCTCCACTTT. The encoded protein is CASSLTGSPLHF.

There are a few counts of this clone. J is TRBJ1-2 and V is TRBV15; D unresolved. Between the trimmed V and J ends, which lost 2 bases and 2 bases, there was a span of 12 bases. Per germline, CDR1 LNHNV and CDR2 YYDKDF (reference sequence). CDR3 size: 15 residues. The CDR3 DNA reads as TGTGCCACCAGCAGAAGGACCGATGGGAACTATGGCTACACCTTC. Translated, it gives CATSRRTDGNYGYTF.

This clone was counted between two and nine times. An end of the junction differs from the germline gene, which may be a read error. The chain uses TRBV30 and TRBJ1-2; D uncertain. The CDR3 length is 13 residues. The germline CDR1 and CDR2 sequences are GTSNPN and SVGIG (reference sequence). CDR3 region: CAWSSIRNYGYTF. CDR3 DNA sequence: TGTGCCTGGAGTTCGATAAGAAACTACGGCTACACCTTC.

The genes are TRBV6-6 and TRBJ2-7; possibly TRBD2 for D (5 bases). The CDR3 sequence is 15 residues long. V was clipped by 2 bases and J by 3 bases, with 14 bases between them. CDR1 is MNHNY, CDR2 SVGAGI, per germline (reference sequence). CDR3 region: CASSYPYPSGYEQYF. The CDR3 nucleotides read TGTGCCAGCAGTTACCCCTACCCAAGCGGCTACGAGCAGTACTTC.

This clone turned up a few times. J is TRBJ2-7 and V is TRBV29-1, with a tentative D call TRBD2 (6 bases). Germline CDR1 and CDR2: SQVTM and ANQGSEA. This CDR3 region has 14 residues. Trimming removed 2 bases at V and 1 base at J, with 12 bases between. The CDR3 DNA follows: TGCAGCGTTGAAAGGTCTGGGGGGTCCTACGAGCAGTACTTC. Residues: CSVERSGGSYEQYF.

In its sample, this clone is medium-sized. J is TRBJ1-1 and V is TRBV2; D is undetermined. The germline CDR1 and CDR2 sequences are SNHLY and FYNNEI. The V gene lost 4 bases and the J gene lost 1 base, with 7 bases spanning the gap. The CDR3 is 13 residues long. Written as DNA, the CDR3 is TGTGCCAGCAGTGTTTTGCGGAACACTGAAGCTTTCTTT. Translated, it gives CASSVLRNTEAFF.

This clone turned up a few times. The CDR3 end shows no conserved phenylalanine or tryptophan, and so a read error is likely. The chain uses TRBV5-1 and TRBJ1-2, with TRBD1 matching over 7 bases. This CDR3 is 16 amino acids long. Germline CDR1 is SGHRS and CDR2 is YFSETQ. The DNA of the CDR3 is TGCGCCAGCAGCTTGGCCCAGGGGGTATCTAAATATGGCTACACCCTC. This codes for CASSLAQGVSKYGYTL.

V and J are TRBV6-5 and TRBJ1-2, with unresolved D. Germline V gene data show CDR1 as MNHEY and CDR2 as SVGAGI. This CDR3 has 12 amino acids. V lost 6 bases and J 4 bases, leaving 9 bases between the germline ends. CDR3 coding DNA: TGTGCCAGCAGCACGGACCTCTATGGCTACACCTTC. It yields the protein CASSTDLYGYTF.

The chain carries TRBV30 and TRBJ2-2; unclear D gene. The CDR3 sequence is 16 residues long. Germline CDR1 is GTSNPN and CDR2 is SVGIG (reference sequence). Trimming shortened V by 3 bases and J by 2 bases, and 16 bases separated the two germline ends. CDR3 amino acids: CAWSSLAGANTGELFF. CDR3 DNA sequence: TGTGCCTGGAGCTCCCTCGCAGGTGCAAACACCGGGGAGCTGTTTTTT.

This clone was counted only a few times. The J gene is TRBJ2-7, the V gene TRBV5-6; weak D call: TRBD2 (6 bases). CDR1 and CDR2 from the germline V gene are SGHDT and YYEEEE. This CDR3 region has 15 residues. Deletions cut 4 bases from V and 0 bases from J, with 14 bases between. CDR3 protein: CASSPRGTGSYEQYF. CDR3 DNA sequence: TGTGCCAGCAGCCCGAGAGGGACTGGCTCCTACGAGCAGTACTTC.

This clone is classed as large. The chain is built from TRBV29-1 and TRBJ1-1, with D tentatively TRBD1 (5 bases). V was cut by 7 bases and J by 1 base, with 19 bases left in between. The CDR3 loop spans 15 amino acids. The germline CDR1 and CDR2 sequences are SQVTM and ANQGSEA. CDR3: CSAEGREDGNTEAFF. As DNA, the CDR3 is TGCAGCGCCGAGGGCAGGGAAGATGGGAACACTGAAGCTTTCTTT.

The rearrangement links TRBV5-6 to TRBJ2-7, with 11 nucleotides matching TRBD2. The CDR3 is 19 residues long. V dropped 0 bases and J dropped 4; count of bases not matched to a gene: 15. Germline lookup yields CDR1 SGHDT and CDR2 YYEEEE. CDR3 coding DNA: TGTGCCAGCAGCTTGGTGTCTCAGGGTTATAGCGGGAGGGCGTACGAGCAGTACTTC. Protein: CASSLVSQGYSGRAYEQYF.

This clone appeared a single time. The J gene is TRBJ2-7, the V gene TRBV30, with no clear D. The germline V gene has CDR1 GTSNPN and CDR2 SVGIG (reference sequence). The CDR3 spans 16 residues. V lost 2 bases, J lost 1 base, and 18 bases lay in between. The CDR3 nucleotides read TGTGCCTGGAGTACCCCCTCCTGGGGTGGTTCCTACGAGCAGTACTTC. Translating it yields CAWSTPSWGGSYEQYF.

This clone has a handful of counts. V and J are TRBV20-1 and TRBJ2-1; 7 positions agree with TRBD2. The CDR3 spans 11 residues. The V gene end was trimmed by 3 bases and the J gene end by 11 bases; junction bases not matched to a gene: 4. Germline V gives CDR1 DFQATT, CDR2 SNEGSKA (reference sequence). The CDR3 here is CSASSGTKQFF. The CDR3 coding sequence is TGCAGTGCTAGTTCCGGGACTAAGCAGTTCTTC.

The chain carries TRBV30 and TRBJ1-1; D is uncertain. Trimming left V 8 bases short and J 2 bases short, with 12 bases between. CDR3 length: 12 amino acids. Germline V gene lookup returns CDR1 GTSNPN and CDR2 SVGIG (reference sequence). This chain's CDR3 is CARRRVNTEAFF. Here the CDR3 DNA reads TGTGCCCGCCGGAGGGTCAACACTGAAGCTTTCTTT.

This clone has just a few counts. The V and J genes are TRBV2 and TRBJ2-7, with D perhaps TRBD2 (5 bases). CDR1 and CDR2 from the germline V gene are SNHLY and FYNNEI. Trimming took off 6 bases at V and 6 bases at J, with 9 bases between the two ends. The CDR3 runs to 11 residues. CDR3 in DNA: TGTGCCAGCAGGGAGGCAGCCGAGCAGTACTTC. Translating it yields CASREAAEQYF. Complete variable domain (other parts from reference TRBV2 and TRBJ2-7): EPEVTQTPSHQVTQMGQEVILRCVPISNHLYFYWYRQILGQKVEFLVSFYNNEISEKSEIFDDQFSVERPDGSNFTLKIRSTKLEDSAMYFCASREAAEQYFGPGTRLTVT.

The V and J genes are TRBV30 and TRBJ1-5; the match to TRBD1 covers 10 bases. The V gene's germline CDR1 is GTSNPN and CDR2 SVGIG (reference sequence). V shed 5 bases and J 4 bases; nucleotides not matched to a gene: 2. This CDR3 is 13 amino acids long. The CDR3 spells CAWGQGVNQPQHF. Written as DNA, the CDR3 is TGTGCCTGGGGACAGGGGGTTAATCAGCCCCAGCATTTT.

The V gene is TRBV30, the J gene TRBJ2-6; D is undetermined. CDR3 length: 15 amino acids. V was clipped by 0 bases and J by 13 bases, with 19 bases between them. In germline, CDR1 is GTSNPN, CDR2 SVGIG (reference sequence). The CDR3 DNA is TGTGCCTGGAGTGTATTATCGGGCGGTGCCTCTGTCCTGACTTTC. Its protein is CAWSVLSGGASVLTF.

This clone has only a few counts. CDR3: CASSGTSYEQYF. CDR3 nucleotides: TGTGCCAGCAGCGGCACCTCCTACGAGCAGTACTTC. The gene calls are TRBV11-3 and TRBJ2-7; D gene unclear. Germline V gene sequence: CDR1 SGHNT, CDR2 YENEEA. The CDR3 totals 12 residues. Trimming took 5 bases from V and 0 from J, leaving 5 bases between them. The complete variable domain, with remaining parts taken from reference TRBV11-3 and TRBJ2-7, reads EAGVVQSPRYKIIEKKQPVAFWCNPISGHNTLYWYLQNLGQGPELLIRYENEEAVDDSQLPKDRFSAERLKGVDSTLKIQPAELGDSAVYLCASSGTSYEQYFGPGTRLTVT.

A few counts support this clone. The V gene is TRBV30, the J gene TRBJ2-2; TRBD2 matches at 7 bases. Trimming at V came to 5 bases and at J to 2 bases, leaving 2 bases not matched to a gene. The CDR3 is 13 residues long. Germline assignment: CDR1 GTSNPN and CDR2 SVGIG (reference sequence). CDR3 in amino acids: CAWRDYNTGELFF. The CDR3 bases are TGTGCCTGGCGGGACTACAACACCGGGGAGCTGTTTTTT.

This clone turned up a few times. The V gene is TRBV7-6, the J gene TRBJ2-1, with D possibly being TRBD2 (6 bases). V dropped 5 bases and J dropped 10 bases, with 15 bases sitting between them. This CDR3 has 13 amino acids. From germline, CDR1 is SGHVS and CDR2 FNYEAQ. The CDR3 is CASSPEEGREQFF. CDR3 coding DNA: TGTGCCAGCAGCCCAGAGGAGGGGCGGGAGCAGTTCTTC.

This clone appeared a few times. The chain joins TRBV30 to TRBJ2-1, with 7 bases aligning to TRBD1. This CDR3 comprises 13 residues. J was trimmed by 4 bases and V by 1 base; bases with no gene match: 1. CDR1 is GTSNPN and CDR2 is SVGIG in the germline V gene (reference sequence). The CDR3 region has the DNA TGTGCCTGGAGTGAGACAGGGTACAATGAGCAGTTCTTC. This translates into CAWSETGYNEQFF.

CDR3 sequence (DNA): TGTGCCAGCACCCCAACCCGGAGCTCCTACGAGCAGTACTTC. As protein: CASTPTRSSYEQYF. The chain combines TRBV6-5 with TRBJ2-7, with D unclear. Trimming stripped 7 bases from V and 0 bases from J, with 13 bases between. The CDR3 is 14 residues long. Germline CDR1 reads MNHEY; CDR2 reads SVGAGI.

V is TRBV6-5 and J is TRBJ2-5; 9 bases align to TRBD1. The CDR3 runs 15 residues. Trimming took 5 bases from V and 4 from J; bases not matched to a gene: 8. Looked up from germline, CDR1 is MNHEY and CDR2 is SVGAGI. The CDR3 loop is CASSRDGTGRETQYF. The CDR3 DNA is TGTGCCAGCAGTCGCGACGGGACAGGGCGAGAGACCCAGTACTTC.

This clone has just a few counts. CDR3 in DNA: TGTGCCAGCAGCCTAAGGGGAAACGAAGCTTTCTTT. It yields the protein CASSLRGNEAFF. V gene TRBV5-6 combines with J gene TRBJ1-1, with a possible D match to TRBD1 (5 bases). V lost 4 bases, J lost 8 bases, and 12 bases lay in between. Germline values: CDR1 SGHDT, CDR2 YYEEEE. This CDR3 has 12 amino acids.

The rearrangement uses TRBV30 and TRBJ2-2; D unclear. V was pared by 0 bases and J by 1 base, with 6 bases between. The CDR3 is 14 amino acids. From germline, CDR1 is GTSNPN and CDR2 SVGIG (reference sequence). The CDR3 loop is CAWSVWGNTGELFF. The CDR3 bases are TGTGCCTGGAGTGTATGGGGGAACACCGGGGAGCTGTTTTTT. Combining the CDR3 with reference TRBV30 and TRBJ2-2 gives the whole variable domain SQTIHQWPATLVQPVGSPLSLECTVEGTSNPNLYWYRQAAGRGLQLLFYSVGIGQISSEVPQNLSASRPQDRQFILSSKKLLLSDSGFYLCAWSVWGNTGELFFGEGSRLTVL.

This chain joins TRBV30 and TRBJ2-7, with D tentatively TRBD1 (5 bases). The CDR3 contains 12 residues. The germline gives CDR1 GTSNPN, CDR2 SVGIG (reference sequence). V was trimmed by 0 bases and J by 2 bases, leaving 5 bases between them. As DNA, the CDR3 is TGTGCCTGGAGTGTACAGGCCTACGAGCAGTACTTC. Amino acids: CAWSVQAYEQYF.

The chain joins TRBV29-1 to TRBJ2-1; D gene uncertain. The length of the CDR3 is 13 residues. Germline V CDR1 and CDR2: SQVTM, ANQGSEA. Trimming stripped 6 bases from V and 1 base from J, with 10 bases between. CDR3 residues: CSVDTRSYNEQFF. CDR3 nucleotides: TGCAGCGTAGACACCCGATCCTACAATGAGCAGTTCTTC.

Relative to its sample, this clone is large. The rearrangement links TRBV30 to TRBJ2-7; unclear D gene. The germline V and J ends were trimmed by 8 bases and 0 bases, with 14 bases remaining between them. The CDR3 spans 13 residues. Germline assignment: CDR1 GTSNPN and CDR2 SVGIG (reference sequence). The CDR3 region is CAADGELSYEQYF. The CDR3 DNA follows: TGTGCCGCGGACGGTGAGCTCTCCTACGAGCAGTACTTC.

The chain couples TRBV30 to TRBJ1-1; TRBD1 aligns across 8 bases. This CDR3 spans 13 amino acids. CDR1 and CDR2 (germline): GTSNPN, SVGIG (reference sequence). V shed 0 bases and J 7 bases; nucleotides not matched to a gene: 4. The CDR3 here is CAWSVGQGLEAFF. CDR3 bases: TGTGCCTGGAGTGTAGGACAGGGTCTTGAAGCTTTCTTT.